The rows below give T cell receptor beta chains drawn from one sample of a study of PD-1 blockade in mismatch repair-deficient tumors. Profiled with immunoSEQ multiplex PCR; TCRdb holds only in-frame clones, not every one. Here the sample spans under 50,000 clones, roughly 88% being singletons. The sequenced sample was PBMCs, obtained about 40 weeks after starting pembrolizumab. The origin of the receptors is an adult with mismatch repair-deficient cancer. Both conserved end residues are part of each CDR3. Each record gives: D gene, J gene, clone size, V gene, CDR3 protein, CDR3 DNA. A D gene is named only where the DNA matches it firmly. Some rows mark clone size as missing; the rest say once, few, many or name a class of expanded clone.

>TRBD2|TRBJ2-7|-|TRBV11-3
CASSSVAGGLSYEQYF
TGTGCCAGCAGCTCGGTAGCGGGAGGCCTCTCCTACGAGCAGTACTTC
>-|TRBJ2-7|-|TRBV19
CASRRSGDKSYEQYF
TGTGCCAGTAGAAGGAGTGGGGACAAGTCCTACGAGCAGTACTTC
>TRBD1|TRBJ1-1|-|TRBV15
CATSSPGTATEAFF
TGTGCCACCAGCTCCCCCGGGACAGCGACTGAAGCTTTCTTT
>-|TRBJ1-4|-|TRBV30
CAWTRWGRAYEKLFF
TGTGCCTGGACCCGGTGGGGCAGGGCCTATGAAAAACTGTTTTTT
>-|TRBJ1-4|-|TRBV23-1
CASSQSTQRNEKLFF
TGCGCCAGCAGTCAATCGACTCAGAGGAATGAAAAACTGTTTTTT
>TRBD2|TRBJ2-1|-|TRBV9
CASSSVGRAGVQNEQFF
TGTGCCAGCAGTTCAGTAGGGAGGGCCGGGGTACAGAATGAGCAGTTCTTC
>-|TRBJ1-2|-|TRBV27
CASSLGQNYGYTF
TGTGCCAGCAGTTTAGGACAGAACTATGGCTACACCTTC
>TRBD2|TRBJ2-7|-|TRBV6-1
CASSQVAGGPYEQYF
TGTGCCAGCAGTCAAGTAGCGGGAGGTCCGTACGAGCAGTACTTC
>-|TRBJ2-7|-|TRBV19
CASSLNLGGSYEQYF
TGTGCCAGTAGTTTAAATTTGGGAGGTTCCTACGAGCAGTACTTC
>TRBD2|TRBJ2-4|-|TRBV10-1
CASSESAFSGRASNIQYF
TGCGCCAGCAGTGAGTCGGCCTTTAGCGGGAGGGCCTCAAACATTCAGTACTTC
>TRBD2|TRBJ2-1|-|TRBV9
CASSVSLGLAGSYNEQFF
TGTGCCAGCAGCGTCTCTCTAGGACTAGCGGGCTCCTACAATGAGCAGTTCTTC
>TRBD2|TRBJ2-7|once|TRBV7-3
CASSLNRGAYEQYF
TGTGCCAGCAGCTTAAATCGGGGGGCCTACGAGCAGTACTTC
>TRBD2|TRBJ2-5|few|TRBV5-6
CASSLLTSRSWGTQYF
TGTGCCAGCAGCTTGTTGACTAGCAGAAGTTGGGGGACCCAGTACTTC
>-|TRBJ1-2|-|TRBV18
CASSDYKEGHGYTF
TGTGCCAGCTCGGACTACAAAGAAGGGCATGGCTACACCTTC
>TRBD1|TRBJ1-2|-|TRBV9
CASSPARDRNYGYTF
TGTGCCAGCAGCCCGGCCCGGGACAGAAACTATGGCTACACCTTC
>TRBD1|TRBJ2-1|-|TRBV5-1
CASSATDRANNEQFF
TGCGCCAGCAGCGCCACGGACAGGGCGAACAATGAGCAGTTCTTC
>-|TRBJ2-7|-|TRBV27
CASSLPGLYEQYF
TGTGCCAGCAGTTTGCCGGGACTTTACGAGCAGTACTTC